What follows are 24 T cell receptor beta chains derived from one specimen sequenced in a study of read filtering for tumor transcriptome and immune sequencing. Molecular barcoded adaptors covering alpha/delta and beta/gamma chains were used on 400 ng RNA. TCRdb passed the reads through MiXCR, listing each CDR3 protein once. The table has roughly 18,000 distinct CDR3 sequences, roughly 23% seen once. Sequences were obtained from a population of CD138-negative cells sorted from bone marrow. The source is a donor at least 40 years old with multiple myeloma.

This clonotype was found many times. The CDR3 region is CSVEEAGGWNEQFF. The CDR3 bases are TGCAGCGTTGAAGAAGCGGGAGGGTGGAATGAGCAGTTCTTC. The rearrangement uses TRBV29-1 and TRBJ2-1, with 10 bases that match TRBD2. V lost 0 bases and J lost 7; bases outside the gene matches: 3. This CDR3 comprises 14 residues. Germline CDR1 reads SQVTM; CDR2 reads ANQGSEA.

This clonotype was observed a single time. The chain employs TRBV20-1 and TRBJ2-2; possibly TRBD1 or TRBD2 for D (5 bases each). Trimming took 2 bases from V and 7 from J, leaving 14 bases between them. In germline, CDR1 is DFQATT, CDR2 SNEGSKA (reference sequence). The CDR3 runs to 14 residues. CDR3 protein: CSARKGSGHGELFF. CDR3 nucleotide sequence: TGCAGTGCTAGAAAGGGCAGCGGACACGGGGAGCTGTTTTTT.

Within the sample, this clonotype is medium-sized (0.01 to 0.1%). This chain links TRBV19 with TRBJ2-1; 12 nucleotides line up with TRBD2. V trimming: 4 bases; J trimming: 7 bases; junction bases outside the gene matches: 8. This CDR3 has 16 residues. Germline CDR1 is LNHDA and CDR2 is SQIVND (reference sequence). The CDR3 bases are TGTGCCAGTAGTACCGGACTAGCGGGAACTCTGAATGAGCAGTTCTTC. Translating gives CASSTGLAGTLNEQFF.

On this clonotype itself: A much larger clone differs by one base, so this may be a read error. This chain links TRBV11-2 with TRBJ1-1; 7 bases are shared with TRBD1. Germline lookup yields CDR1 SGHAT and CDR2 FQNNGV. With V trimmed by 4 bases and J by 13 bases, 9 bases remained unmatched. This CDR3 is built from 12 residues. The CDR3 region is CASSSQGGYVFF. The DNA for the CDR3 is TGTGCCAGCAGCTCTCAGGGGGGCTACGTTTTCTTT.

This clonotype has just a few counts. CDR3 in amino acids: CSAPAGQLYNEQFF. DNA of the CDR3: TGCAGTGCTCCCGCGGGACAGCTTTACAATGAGCAGTTCTTC. The chain has TRBV20-1 and TRBJ2-1; TRBD1 is a possible D gene (7 bases). V was shortened by 5 bases and J by 4 bases, with 15 bases between the two germline ends. The germline gives CDR1 DFQATT, CDR2 SNEGSKA (reference sequence). The CDR3 runs to 14 residues.

The V gene is TRBV3-1, the J gene TRBJ2-5; D gene uncertain. The ends were cut back, 7 bases at V and 9 bases at J, with 21 bases in the middle. Germline values: CDR1 LGHDT, CDR2 YNNKEL (reference sequence). The CDR3 is 14 residues long. The CDR3 loop is CASTGGNVVESQYF. CDR3 sequence (DNA): TGTGCCAGCACGGGCGGCAATGTGGTGGAGTCCCAGTACTTC.

A few counts support this clonotype. As DNA, the CDR3 is TGCAGTGTCCCGACCTTTTATGGCTACACCTTC. Protein: CSVPTFYGYTF. This rearrangement joins TRBV20-1 to TRBJ1-2; no clear D. With 7 bases removed from V and 5 bases from J, the gap between germline ends came to 11 bases. The CDR3 extends over 11 amino acids. From germline, CDR1 is DFQATT and CDR2 SNEGSKA (reference sequence).

The chain joins TRBV7-9 to TRBJ1-1, with D maybe TRBD1 (6 bases). From germline, CDR1 is SEHNR and CDR2 FQNEAQ (reference sequence). V was pared by 3 bases and J by 5 bases, with 16 bases between. This CDR3 has 15 amino acids. The CDR3 DNA reads as TGTGCCAGCAGCTTCGAGGAGCCTCAGGGGACTGAAGCTTTCTTT. Protein product: CASSFEEPQGTEAFF.

Regarding this clonotype: A much larger clonotype is one base distant, so this may be a read error. The rearrangement uses TRBV20-1 and TRBJ2-4; no definite D call. The ends were cut back, 6 bases at V and 15 bases at J, with 18 bases in the middle. The length of the CDR3 is 11 residues. Germline V lookup: CDR1 DFQATT, CDR2 SNEGSKA (reference sequence). The CDR3 sequence: CSANYLDKRYF. The CDR3 DNA reads TGCAGTGCAAACTACCTAGATAAGCGGTACTTC.

In regard to this clonotype: One end of the junction does not line up with germline, which may come from a read error. V and J are TRBV5-6 and TRBJ2-3, with TRBD1 identical over 10 bases. The CDR3 is 15 amino acids. Germline CDR1 SGHDT, CDR2 YYEEEE. The CDR3 DNA follows: TGTGCCAGCAGCGGGGACAGGGGTATTACAGATACGCGGTATTTT. Encoded protein: CASSGDRGITDTRYF.

CDR3 coding DNA: TGTGCCAGCAGCCAAGAGCGGGTAACTGAAGCTTTCTTT. This translates into CASSQERVTEAFF. The chain combines TRBV14 with TRBJ1-1; D gene ambiguous. Trimming left V 0 bases short and J 5 bases short, with 7 bases between. The CDR3 is made up of 13 amino acids. The germline gives CDR1 SGHDN, CDR2 FVKESK.

This clonotype showed up many times. The chain joins TRBV20-1 to TRBJ2-7, with TRBD2 matching 10 bases. Germline V gene data show CDR1 as DFQATT and CDR2 as SNEGSKA (reference sequence). This CDR3 is built from 15 residues. V was pared by 3 bases and J by 0 bases, with 5 bases of the junction left unmatched. The CDR3 is CSASGLAESSYEQYF. The DNA for the CDR3 is TGCAGTGCTAGCGGACTAGCGGAGAGCTCCTACGAGCAGTACTTC.

V and J are TRBV2 and TRBJ2-7; 8 nucleotides agree with TRBD1. The V gene end was trimmed by 7 bases and the J gene end by 0 bases; junction bases not matched to a gene: 5. This CDR3 is built from 14 residues. From germline, CDR1 is SNHLY and CDR2 FYNNEI. The CDR3 reads CASTSGQDSYEQYF. The DNA of the CDR3 is TGTGCCAGCACTTCGGGACAGGACTCCTACGAGCAGTACTTC.

This clonotype was seen at least ten times. CDR3 DNA sequence: TGCGCCAGCAGCCAAGACTACAACACTGAAGCTTTCTTT. This translates into CASSQDYNTEAFF. J is TRBJ1-1 and V is TRBV4-3; D ambiguous. Trimming removed 0 bases from V and 2 bases from J, with 4 bases in between. This CDR3 is 13 amino acids long. CDR1 is LGHNA, CDR2 YSLEER, per germline.

There are many counts of this clonotype. The rearrangement uses TRBV28 and TRBJ2-7; D is undetermined. In germline, CDR1 is MDHEN, CDR2 SYDVKM. Trimming stripped 2 bases from V and 1 base from J, with 6 bases between. The CDR3 loop spans 13 amino acids. The CDR3 loop reads CASSLGRSYEQYF. CDR3 sequence (DNA): TGTGCCAGCAGTTTAGGCAGGTCCTACGAGCAGTACTTC. Based on the CDR3 plus reference TRBV28 and TRBJ2-7, the full variable domain is DVKVTQSSRYLVKRTGEKVFLECVQDMDHENMFWYRQDPGLGLRLIYFSYDVKMKEKGDIPEGYSVSREKKERFSLILESASTNQTSMYLCASSLGRSYEQYFGPGTRLTVT.

V gene TRBV20-1 combines with J gene TRBJ2-3; 10 bases line up with TRBD2. V lost 6 bases and J lost 6; bases outside the gene matches: 9. CDR3 length equals 14 residues. Germline CDR1 reads DFQATT; CDR2 reads SNEGSKA (reference sequence). The CDR3 sequence is CSALSLSGGDTQYF. The CDR3 DNA is TGCAGTGCCCTCTCACTTAGCGGGGGGGATACGCAGTATTTT.

The chain recombines TRBV7-2 with TRBJ2-3; 10 nucleotides line up with TRBD2. The CDR3 spans 17 residues. CDR1 is SGHTA and CDR2 is FQGNSA in the germline V gene. The J segment lost 2 bases and the V segment lost 5 bases, leaving 10 bases of the junction unmatched. CDR3 sequence (DNA): TGTGCCAGCAGCAATGCCGGGACTAGCGCTATCACAGATACGCAGTATTTT. Translated, it gives CASSNAGTSAITDTQYF.

Turning to this clonotype: This may arise from a read error, as a much more abundant clone is one base away. V gene TRBV7-2 combines with J gene TRBJ1-4; 9 bases are shared with TRBD1. Germline lookup yields CDR1 SGHTA and CDR2 FQGNSA. CDR3 length equals 14 residues. CDR3 DNA: TGTGCCAGCAGCGTGGACAGGGGAAATGGAAAACTGTTTTTT. It specifies CASSVDRGNGKLFF.

Of note for this clonotype: A single base separates this from a much larger clone, so it may be a read error. V usage is TRBV6-5 and J usage is TRBJ1-2, with 10 bases matching TRBD1. The CDR3 sequence is 15 residues long. Germline CDR1 is MNHEY and CDR2 is SVGAGI. CDR3 loop: CASSYKGTGEDGHTF. The CDR3 DNA reads TGTGCCAGCAGTTACAAAGGGACAGGGGAAGATGGCCACACCTTC.

This clonotype is medium-sized within its sample. The V and J genes are TRBV5-1 and TRBJ2-7; 10 bases map to TRBD2. Germline CDR1 and CDR2: SGHRS and YFSETQ. CDR3 length: 15 amino acids. Trimming at V came to 3 bases and at J to 4 bases, leaving 7 bases not matched to a gene. As DNA, the CDR3 is TGCGCCAGCAGCTGGGATGGGACTAGCGTATACGAGCAGTACTTC. Its translation is CASSWDGTSVYEQYF.

Within the sample, this clonotype is medium-sized (0.01 to 0.1%). The chain carries TRBV28 and TRBJ2-6; D perhaps matches TRBD2 (6 bases). The germline CDR1 and CDR2 sequences are MDHEN and SYDVKM. The ends were cut back, 9 bases at V and 8 bases at J, with 17 bases in the middle. This CDR3 spans 14 amino acids. The CDR3 DNA is TGTGCCAGTGTGGGGACTGCGGAGACCAACGTCCTGACTTTC. Translation gives CASVGTAETNVLTF.

Many counts were recorded for this clonotype. The rearrangement links TRBV18 to TRBJ2-1; 11 nucleotides align to TRBD2. The V segment lost 6 bases and the J segment 8 bases; nucleotides outside the gene matches: 6. Germline values: CDR1 KGHSH, CDR2 LQKENI. The CDR3 length is 14 residues. The CDR3 loop reads CASSIETSGDEQFF. Written as DNA, the CDR3 is TGTGCCAGCTCGATCGAGACTAGCGGGGATGAGCAGTTCTTC.

The V gene is TRBV3-1, the J gene TRBJ2-5, with 9 nucleotides matching TRBD1. The CDR3 sequence is 16 residues long. Germline loops: CDR1 LGHDT, CDR2 YNNKEL (reference sequence). Unmatched junction bases numbered 9, after V lost 3 bases and J lost 4 bases. CDR3 DNA sequence: TGTGCCAGCAGCCAGAAACCGGGACAGGGAAGAGAGACCCAGTACTTC. It is translated as CASSQKPGQGRETQYF.

Of note for this clonotype: Relative to the germline gene, one junction end is altered; a read error may explain this. The chain recombines TRBV7-2 with TRBJ2-7; D remains unclear. CDR1 and CDR2 from the germline V gene are SGHTA and FQGNSA. CDR3 length: 14 amino acids. The CDR3 bases are TGTGCCGGCAGCCCGACTCGTAGCTCCTACGAGCAGTACTTC. Its translation is CAGSPTRSSYEQYF. Using reference TRBV7-2 and TRBJ2-7 for the parts outside the CDR3, the full variable domain is GAGVSQSPSNKVTEKGKDVELRCDPISGHTALYWYRQSLGQGLEFLIYFQGNSAPDKSGLPSDRFSAERTGGSVSTLTIQRTQQEDSAVYLCAGSPTRSSYEQYFGPGTRLTVT.